The clone carrying this T cell receptor (beta chain) has only a few counts. Its antigen is unknown. The source of the sample is a study of cytomegalovirus exposure and HLA in healthy donors. Findings and limits, study-wide: What TCR beta sequences reportedly achieved was accurate prediction of HLA-A and HLA-B alleles in most subjects.

Primers: 60 Vbeta forward and 13 Jbeta reverse. Using immunoSEQ multiplex PCR, the repertoire was profiled, and TCRdb retains in-frame clones only, with some absent. Altogether approximately 110,000 clones are present, about 80% being singletons, with the ten largest covering about 5%. Germline V gives CDR1 MNHNS, CDR2 SASEGT. The CDR3 consists of 16 residues. Between the trimmed V and J ends, which lost 0 bases and 6 bases, there was a span of 17 bases. V usage is TRBV6-1 and J usage is TRBJ1-2; the D is unclear. The sequencing input was PBMCs. The receptor was derived from a woman in her thirties in good health and CMV-seropositive. CDR3 amino acids: CASSEAGRFSEDGYTF. The CDR3 region has the DNA TGTGCCAGCAGTGAAGCGGGCCGCTTCTCGGAGGATGGCTACACCTTC.